The 24 T cell receptor beta chains in this list originate from one sample, sequenced in a study of shared clonotypes between healthy human individuals. Naive CD8 populations comprised CD45RO-negative cells positively selected for CCR7, excluding terminally differentiated effector memory CD45RA+ cells. Clones were sequenced by immunoSEQ multiplex PCR, and TCRdb holds only the in-frame ones, with some missing. The sample has some 1,900,000 clones; about 95% are singletons. Sequencing input: naive CD8+ T cells sorted from blood. The receptors shown here come from a man aged 18 to 30 in good health.

This clone was recorded only once. The V gene is TRBV10-2, the J gene TRBJ1-3, with D perhaps TRBD1 (5 bases). Trimming took off 4 bases at V and 6 bases at J, with 13 bases between the two ends. Germline V lookup: CDR1 WSHSY, CDR2 SAAADI. CDR3 length: 14 amino acids. The CDR3 DNA reads TGCGCCAGCAGTGGCAGGGCTGGTGAAAACACCATATATTTT. It translates to CASSGRAGENTIYF.

A remark on this clone: Distinct nucleotide sequences in the sample also encode this CDR3. In DNA, the CDR3 is TGTGCCAGCAGTTACTCAGGTCAGGGCCACGAGCAGTACTTC. Residues: CASSYSGQGHEQYF. The V and J genes are TRBV6-5 and TRBJ2-7, with a tentative D call TRBD1 (5 bases). The CDR3 has 14 amino acids. The V end lost 0 bases, the J end lost 5 bases, and 11 bases lay between the germline ends. Germline CDR1 reads MNHEY; CDR2 reads SVGAGI.

This chain links TRBV4-1 with TRBJ1-1, with a tentative D call TRBD1 (6 bases). Trimming pared 0 bases from V and 4 bases from J, leaving 15 bases between. Germline assignment: CDR1 MGHRA and CDR2 YSYEKL. The CDR3 covers 16 residues. The CDR3 DNA reads TGCGCCAGCAGCCAAGATCAGGGGAGTTGGGCCACTGAAGCTTTCTTT. Protein sequence: CASSQDQGSWATEAFF.

V gene TRBV11-2 combines with J gene TRBJ1-2; D unresolved. Germline V lookup: CDR1 SGHAT, CDR2 FQNNGV. Trimming shortened V by 1 base and J by 2 bases, and 8 bases separated the two germline ends. The CDR3 is 14 residues long. CDR3 nucleotide sequence: TGTGCCAGCAGCTTAGGCAGGACCAACTATGGCTACACCTTC. This codes for CASSLGRTNYGYTF. The full variable domain, its missing parts supplied by reference TRBV11-2 and TRBJ1-2, is EAGVAQSPRYKIIEKRQSVAFWCNPISGHATLYWYQQILGQGPKLLIQFQNNGVVDDSQLPKDRFSAERLKGVDSTLKIQPAKLEDSAVYLCASSLGRTNYGYTFGSGTRLTVV.

The chain is built from TRBV28 and TRBJ2-7; the D gene could be TRBD1 or TRBD2 (5 bases each). The V end was cut by 7 bases, the J end by 7 bases, with 26 bases between. Per the germline V gene, CDR1 is MDHEN and CDR2 is SYDVKM. This CDR3 contains 16 residues. As DNA, the CDR3 is TGTGCCAGCATCGATTATGGGGCAGGGCGGCCGGGGGAGCAGTACTTC. Translating gives CASIDYGAGRPGEQYF. Complete variable domain (other parts from reference TRBV28 and TRBJ2-7): DVKVTQSSRYLVKRTGEKVFLECVQDMDHENMFWYRQDPGLGLRLIYFSYDVKMKEKGDIPEGYSVSREKKERFSLILESASTNQTSMYLCASIDYGAGRPGEQYFGPGTRLTVT.

This chain joins TRBV6-5 and TRBJ2-1; 8 nucleotides align to TRBD2. The trim removed 1 base at V and 6 bases at J, leaving 5 bases unmatched. In germline, CDR1 is MNHEY, CDR2 SVGAGI. The CDR3 contains 15 residues. In DNA form, the CDR3 reads TGTGCCAGCAGTTACTTTAGCGGGGTCCCCAATGAGCAGTTCTTC. Amino acids: CASSYFSGVPNEQFF.

The chain recombines TRBV5-1 with TRBJ1-2, with a tentative D call TRBD1 (6 bases). The length of the CDR3 is 13 residues. Germline V gene data show CDR1 as SGHRS and CDR2 as YFSETQ. Between the trimmed V and J ends, which lost 4 bases and 6 bases, there was a span of 13 bases. The CDR3 DNA is TGCGCCAGCAGCCCCTCGACAGGTAATGGCTACACCTTC. Amino acids: CASSPSTGNGYTF.

The chain carries TRBV6-5 and TRBJ2-2, with D perhaps TRBD1 or TRBD2 (5 bases each). The germline CDR1 and CDR2 sequences are MNHEY and SVGAGI. The ends were cut back, 0 bases at V and 5 bases at J, with 13 bases in the middle. The CDR3 has 16 residues. In nucleotides, the CDR3 is TGTGCCAGCAGTTACTCATGGGGGTCCGTAACCGGGGAGCTGTTTTTT. Translating it yields CASSYSWGSVTGELFF.

The V and J genes are TRBV13 and TRBJ1-1; tentative D call: TRBD1 (5 bases). There are 12 residues in the CDR3. The germline V gene has CDR1 PRHDT and CDR2 FYEKMQ (reference sequence). V was cut by 5 bases and J by 10 bases, with 14 bases left in between. CDR3: CASSAFGAPAFF. The CDR3 nucleotides read TGTGCCAGCAGCGCATTTGGGGCGCCAGCTTTCTTT.

This chain connects TRBV10-3 to TRBJ1-5, with D tentatively TRBD1 (5 bases). From germline, CDR1 is ENHRY and CDR2 SYGVKD. V was cut by 0 bases and J by 3 bases, with 9 bases left in between. The CDR3 loop spans 15 amino acids. CDR3 nucleotide sequence: TGTGCCATCAGTGAGTCCAGGGCCAACAATCAGCCCCAGCATTTT. Protein: CAISESRANNQPQHF.

The genes are TRBV11-2 and TRBJ2-2, with D perhaps matching TRBD1 (6 bases). CDR1 is SGHAT and CDR2 is FQNNGV in the germline V gene. The CDR3 totals 15 residues. V was pared by 0 bases and J by 7 bases, with 12 bases between. The CDR3 reads CASSLDRGKNGELFF. CDR3 in DNA: TGTGCCAGCAGCTTAGACAGGGGCAAGAACGGGGAGCTGTTTTTT.

The chain recombines TRBV27 with TRBJ2-7; no clear D. V shed 0 bases and J shed 5 bases, with 11 bases lying between them. This CDR3 has 14 residues. Germline-derived CDR1 and CDR2 are MNHEY and SMNVEV (reference sequence). CDR3 amino acids: CASSLSPSGHEQYF. The CDR3 region has the DNA TGTGCCAGCAGTTTATCACCCAGTGGTCACGAGCAGTACTTC.

The chain uses TRBV2 and TRBJ2-1; 8 nucleotides agree with TRBD1. V lost 2 bases and J lost 7; bases outside the gene matches: 7. Germline CDR1 is SNHLY and CDR2 is FYNNEI. The length of the CDR3 is 15 residues. The CDR3 protein is CASSETRGQGNEQFF. The CDR3 region has the DNA TGTGCCAGCAGTGAAACCAGGGGGCAAGGGAATGAGCAGTTCTTC.

The chain links TRBV13 to TRBJ2-5, with unresolved D. The CDR3 is 15 residues long. The germline V gene encodes CDR1 PRHDT and CDR2 FYEKMQ (reference sequence). V lost 0 bases and J 5 bases, leaving 13 bases between the germline ends. CDR3: CASSLGSPRRETQYF. In nucleotides, the CDR3 is TGTGCCAGCAGCTTAGGATCCCCCCGGCGGGAGACCCAGTACTTC. Supplemented by reference TRBV13 and TRBJ2-5, the full variable domain reads AAGVIQSPRHLIKEKRETATLKCYPIPRHDTVYWYQQGPGQDPQFLISFYEKMQSDKGSIPDRFSAQQFSDYHSELNMSSLELGDSALYFCASSLGSPRRETQYFGPGTRLLVL.

The chain's CDR3 is CASSFLAPGVPFSYNEQFF. The CDR3 bases are TGTGCCAGCAGCTTTCTAGCCCCTGGGGTACCATTCTCCTACAATGAGCAGTTCTTC. The rearrangement links TRBV11-2 to TRBJ2-1; tentative D call: TRBD2 (5 bases). The CDR3 has 19 residues. The germline gives CDR1 SGHAT, CDR2 FQNNGV. With 3 bases removed from V and 0 bases from J, the gap between germline ends came to 21 bases.

This sequence joins TRBV7-6 and TRBJ2-3, with 11 bases identical to TRBD2. Germline assignment: CDR1 SGHVS and CDR2 FNYEAQ. The trim removed 5 bases at V and 6 bases at J, leaving 7 bases unmatched. CDR3 size: 15 residues. CDR3 nucleotides: TGTGCCAGCAGCAATCTAGCGGGAGGATTGGATACGCAGTATTTT. Protein: CASSNLAGGLDTQYF.

This rearrangement joins TRBV15 to TRBJ1-2, with a possible D match to TRBD1 (5 bases). Germline-derived CDR1 and CDR2 are LNHNV and YYDKDF (reference sequence). This CDR3 is built from 14 residues. Trimming shortened V by 0 bases and J by 2 bases, and 7 bases separated the two germline ends. This CDR3 is CATSRDGDNYGYTF. CDR3 nucleotide sequence: TGTGCCACCAGCAGAGATGGGGACAACTATGGCTACACCTTC.

CDR3 residues: CASSLVLAGGGYEQYF. The DNA of the CDR3 is TGTGCCAGCAGCTTGGTACTAGCGGGGGGAGGGTACGAGCAGTACTTC. The chain recombines TRBV5-4 with TRBJ2-7, with TRBD2 identical over 12 bases. CDR3 length equals 16 residues. V shed 0 bases, J shed 4 bases, and the junction held 5 bases outside the gene matches. Germline V CDR1 and CDR2: SGHNT, YYREEE (reference sequence).

This rearrangement joins TRBV4-3 to TRBJ2-5; D is uncertain. Germline V gene data show CDR1 as LGHNA and CDR2 as YSLEER. V was shortened by 0 bases and J by 4 bases, with 15 bases between the two germline ends. There are 16 residues in the CDR3. The CDR3 sequence is CASSQDLYITGETQYF. Written as DNA, the CDR3 is TGCGCCAGCAGCCAAGATTTGTACATTACCGGAGAGACCCAGTACTTC.

CDR3 in DNA: TGTGCCAGCACCGGCCCGGAAGAGACCCAGTACTTC. Amino acid sequence: CASTGPEETQYF. This chain links TRBV2 with TRBJ2-5; D unclear. The ends were cut back, 7 bases at V and 3 bases at J, with 9 bases in the middle. Per the germline V gene, CDR1 is SNHLY and CDR2 is FYNNEI. CDR3 length: 12 amino acids.

The CDR3 here is CASSLGFGSGVYGYTF. The CDR3 bases are TGTGCCAGCAGCTTAGGTTTCGGCAGCGGAGTCTATGGCTACACCTTC. The chain combines TRBV7-9 with TRBJ1-2; D gene uncertain. Trimming took 1 base from V and 4 from J, leaving 16 bases between them. Germline V CDR1 and CDR2: SEHNR, FQNEAQ (reference sequence). The CDR3 sequence is 16 residues long.

This chain connects TRBV5-1 to TRBJ2-1; D possibly corresponds to TRBD1 (7 bases). Trimming took 0 bases from V and 7 from J, leaving 14 bases between them. This CDR3 comprises 15 residues. Per germline, CDR1 SGHRS and CDR2 YFSETQ. CDR3: CASSLEPGGMNEQFF. CDR3 nucleotides: TGCGCCAGCAGCTTGGAGCCAGGGGGGATGAATGAGCAGTTCTTC.

The chain combines TRBV18 with TRBJ1-5; no reliable D call. V lost 3 bases to trimming and J lost 7 bases, with 16 bases between them. Germline-derived CDR1 and CDR2 are KGHSH and LQKENI. This CDR3 has 15 amino acids. The CDR3 loop reads CASSPNDGGGQPQHF. CDR3 bases: TGTGCCAGCTCACCCAACGACGGCGGAGGGCAGCCCCAGCATTTT.

The chain employs TRBV27 and TRBJ2-5, with D uncertain. This CDR3 has 14 amino acids. Trimming removed 1 base at V and 4 bases at J, with 10 bases between. The germline V gene encodes CDR1 MNHEY and CDR2 SMNVEV (reference sequence). This CDR3 is CASSLFGRGETQYF. The CDR3 bases are TGTGCCAGCAGTTTATTTGGTCGCGGAGAGACCCAGTACTTC.